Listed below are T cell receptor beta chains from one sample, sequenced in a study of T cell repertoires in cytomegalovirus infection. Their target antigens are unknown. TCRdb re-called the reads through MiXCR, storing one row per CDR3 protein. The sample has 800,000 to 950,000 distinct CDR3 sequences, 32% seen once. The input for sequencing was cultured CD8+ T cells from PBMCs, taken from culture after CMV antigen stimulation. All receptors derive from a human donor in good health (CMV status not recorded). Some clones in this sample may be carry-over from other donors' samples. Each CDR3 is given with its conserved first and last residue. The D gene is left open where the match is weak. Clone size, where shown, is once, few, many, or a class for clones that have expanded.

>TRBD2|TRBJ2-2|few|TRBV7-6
TGTGCCAGCAGCCCCGGGGGGGGGTTCGGGGAGCTGTTTTTT
CASSPGGGFGELFF
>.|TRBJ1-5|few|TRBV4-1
TGCGCCAGCAGCCAACAGGGCGTGGAGCCCCAGCATTTT
CASSQQGVEPQHF
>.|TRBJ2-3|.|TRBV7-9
TGTGCCAGCAGCTTAGATGTGCAGTATTTT
CASSLDVQYF
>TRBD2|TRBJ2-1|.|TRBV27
TGTGCCAGCAGTCCAGGGACTAGGGAGTACAATGAGCAGTTCTTC
CASSPGTREYNEQFF
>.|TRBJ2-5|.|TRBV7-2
TGTGCCAACACTAACCCCCCCCAAGAGACCCAGTACTTC
CANTNPPQETQYF
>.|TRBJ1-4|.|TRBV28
TGTGCCAGCAGCTCCGGACAGTCCGCAACTAATGAAAAACTGTTTTTT
CASSSGQSATNEKLFF
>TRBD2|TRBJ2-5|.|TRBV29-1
TGCAGCGTTGAGGGTAGCGGGGTGTTCGAGACCCAGTACTTC
CSVEGSGVFETQYF
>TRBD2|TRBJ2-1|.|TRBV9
TGTGCCAGCAGGTCTGACCCCTTCCGGACTAGCGCAACCAATGAGCAGTTCTTC
CASRSDPFRTSATNEQFF
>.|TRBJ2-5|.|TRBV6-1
TGTGCCAGCAGTATGACACAACAAGAGACCCAGTACTTC
CASSMTQQETQYF
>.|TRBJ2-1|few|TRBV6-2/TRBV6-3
TGTGCCAGCAGCTGGGGGGGGGCCGAAAATGAGCAGTTCTTC
CASSWGGAENEQFF
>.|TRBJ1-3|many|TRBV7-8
TGTGCCAGCAGCTCTGAGGCCTCTGGAAACACCATATATTTT
CASSSEASGNTIYF
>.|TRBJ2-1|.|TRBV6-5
TGTGCCAGCAGTTACGACGGTAGCTCCTACAATGAGCAGTTCTTC
CASSYDGSSYNEQFF
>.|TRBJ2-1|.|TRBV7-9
TGTGCCAGCAGCCGGGAGGGGGCAGGCGATGAGCAGTTCTTC
CASSREGAGDEQFF
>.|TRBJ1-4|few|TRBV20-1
TGCAGTGCTAGCGTGAAGGGGGGTCTAGGTGAAAAACTGTTTTTT
CSASVKGGLGEKLFF
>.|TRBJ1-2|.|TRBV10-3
TGTGCCATCAGTGCTCCTGCAGGGAGCTATGGCTACACCTTC
CAISAPAGSYGYTF
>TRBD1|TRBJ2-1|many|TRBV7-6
TGTGCCAGCAGCTCACCGGGACAGGGTTTCGACGTGAACTACAATGAGCAGTTCTTC
CASSSPGQGFDVNYNEQFF
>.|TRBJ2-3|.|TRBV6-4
TGTGCCAGCAGTGACTCGCATACAGGGATAGCAGATACGCAGTATTTT
CASSDSHTGIADTQYF
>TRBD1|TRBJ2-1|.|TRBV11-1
TGTGCCAGCAGCAGACATACAGGGGGCGCATCGTACAATGAGCAGTTCTTC
CASSRHTGGASYNEQFF
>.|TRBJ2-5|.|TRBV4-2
TGTGCCAGCAGCCAAGATCAAGGAGAGACCCAGTACTTC
CASSQDQGETQYF
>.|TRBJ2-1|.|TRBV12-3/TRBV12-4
TGTGCCAGCAGTTGGGGGGTCGATGAGCAGTTCTTC
CASSWGVDEQFF
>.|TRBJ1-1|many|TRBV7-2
TGTGCCAGCAGCTCCACCGGGCTGCCTCTACTGGCTTTCTTT
CASSSTGLPLLAFF
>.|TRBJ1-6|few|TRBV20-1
TGCAGTGCTAGAGATTTGGACTTCGATTCACCCCTCCACTTT
CSARDLDFDSPLHF
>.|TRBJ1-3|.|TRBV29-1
TGCAGCGTTGACCTCTCTGGAAACACCATATATTTT
CSVDLSGNTIYF
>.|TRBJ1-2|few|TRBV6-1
TGTGCCAGCGTGGCAGGCTATGGCTACACCTTC
CASVAGYGYTF
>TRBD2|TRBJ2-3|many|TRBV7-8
TGTGCCAGCAGCTTTAGCCTAGCGGGGGTCACAGATACGCAGTATTTT
CASSFSLAGVTDTQYF
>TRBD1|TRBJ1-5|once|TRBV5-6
TGTGCCAGCAGCTCGTTCCCAGGGGGCGGCAATCAGCCCCAGCATTTT
CASSSFPGGGNQPQHF
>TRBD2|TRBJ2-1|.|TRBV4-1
TGCGCCGGCAGCCTAGCGGGGGGGCAAAATGAGCAGTTCTTC
CAGSLAGGQNEQFF
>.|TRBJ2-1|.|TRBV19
TGTGCCAGTAGTATGCCCGCAGGGAGCTCCTACAATGAGCAGTTCTTC
CASSMPAGSSYNEQFF
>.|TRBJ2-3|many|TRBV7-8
TGTGCCAGCAGCCAGCGCCCAGATACGCAGTATTTT
CASSQRPDTQYF
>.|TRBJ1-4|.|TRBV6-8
TGTGCCACCGCCCATGCTGCAACTAATGAAAAACTGTTTTTT
CATAHAATNEKLFF
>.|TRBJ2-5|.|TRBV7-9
TGTGCCAGCGAGGGCGAAGAGACCCAGTACTTC
CASEGEETQYF
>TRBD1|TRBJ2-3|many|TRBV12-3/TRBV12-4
TGTGCCAGCAGTTTCTTGGTCCCAGGGGGCAGGACAGATACGCAGTATTTT
CASSFLVPGGRTDTQYF
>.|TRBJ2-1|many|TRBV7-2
TGTGCCAGCAGCTTCGCGGGGAGCTCCTACAATGAGCAGTTCTTC
CASSFAGSSYNEQFF
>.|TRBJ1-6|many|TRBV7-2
TGTGCCAACGCCTACAACTCCTATAATTCACCCCTCCACTTT
CANAYNSYNSPLHF
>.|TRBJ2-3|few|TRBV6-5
TGTGCCAGCAGTTACGGAACGGGTACGCAGTATTTT
CASSYGTGTQYF
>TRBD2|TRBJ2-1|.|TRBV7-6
TGTGCCAGCAGCCAGGGACTAGCGCAATACAATGAGCAGTTCTTC
CASSQGLAQYNEQFF
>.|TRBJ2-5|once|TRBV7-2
TGTGCCAGCAACCAAAGAGCGGCGGGGCTTCAAGAGACCCAGTACTTC
CASNQRAAGLQETQYF
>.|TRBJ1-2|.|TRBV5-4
TGTGCCAGCAGCCTCCTAGGTGCCAACTATGGCTACACCTTC
CASSLLGANYGYTF
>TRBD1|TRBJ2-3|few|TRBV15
TGTGCCACCAGCAGAGATCCAGGACAGGGCACAGATACGCAGTATTTT
CATSRDPGQGTDTQYF
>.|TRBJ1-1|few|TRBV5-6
TGTGCCAGCAGCTTTGCCGCTTTTGAAGCTTTCTTT
CASSFAAFEAFF
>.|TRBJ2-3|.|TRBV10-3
TGTGCCATCAGTGACCCCTTCGGGCAGTATTTT
CAISDPFGQYF
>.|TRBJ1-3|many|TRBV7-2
TGTGCCAGCAGCTGGGCTGGGTTGAGGTCTGGAAACACCATATATTTT
CASSWAGLRSGNTIYF
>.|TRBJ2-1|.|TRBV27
TGTGCCAGCAGTTATGGGACGGAGAGCTCCTACAATGAGCAGTTCTTC
CASSYGTESSYNEQFF
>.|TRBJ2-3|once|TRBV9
TGTGCCAACAGCCCCCATGACTATATAACAGATACGCAGTATTTT
CANSPHDYITDTQYF
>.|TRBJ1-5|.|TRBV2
TGTGCCAGCAGTGATTTGGGGGGGGGGCAGCCCCAGCATTTT
CASSDLGGGQPQHF
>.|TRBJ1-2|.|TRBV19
TGTGCCAGTAGTGCCGGGGCCAAAATCACCTTC
CASSAGAKITF
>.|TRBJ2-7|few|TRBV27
TGTGCCAGCAGTTTAAAAGCAGGGTTGGGCCCCAGAGACTCCTACGAGCAGTACTTC
CASSLKAGLGPRDSYEQYF
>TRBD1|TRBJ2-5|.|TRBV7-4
TGTGCCAGCATTATCCAGGGGGTGGGAGAGACCCAGTACTTC
CASIIQGVGETQYF
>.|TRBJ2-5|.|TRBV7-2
TGTGCCAGCAGCCCCAAAACCCACAGGGAGTTTTACCAAGAGACCCAGTACTTC
CASSPKTHREFYQETQYF
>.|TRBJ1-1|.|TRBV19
TGTGCCGGTAGTATAGACACGGGGTTCGCGAACACTGAAGCTTTCTTT
CAGSIDTGFANTEAFF
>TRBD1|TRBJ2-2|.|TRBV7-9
TGTGCCAGCAGCCCTAGGACAGGGGAAGAGGAGCTGTTTTTT
CASSPRTGEEELFF
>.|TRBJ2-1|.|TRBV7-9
TGTGCCAGCAGCTGGCCCCTAGGGGCGGTAGAAGTAAATGAGCAGTTCTTC
CASSWPLGAVEVNEQFF
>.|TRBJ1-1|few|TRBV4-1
TGCGCCAGCAGCCCTCTGGGGGCAACGGCTGAAGCTTTCTTT
CASSPLGATAEAFF
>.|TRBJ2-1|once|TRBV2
TGTGCCAGCCTGTGGAATGAGCAGTTCTTC
CASLWNEQFF